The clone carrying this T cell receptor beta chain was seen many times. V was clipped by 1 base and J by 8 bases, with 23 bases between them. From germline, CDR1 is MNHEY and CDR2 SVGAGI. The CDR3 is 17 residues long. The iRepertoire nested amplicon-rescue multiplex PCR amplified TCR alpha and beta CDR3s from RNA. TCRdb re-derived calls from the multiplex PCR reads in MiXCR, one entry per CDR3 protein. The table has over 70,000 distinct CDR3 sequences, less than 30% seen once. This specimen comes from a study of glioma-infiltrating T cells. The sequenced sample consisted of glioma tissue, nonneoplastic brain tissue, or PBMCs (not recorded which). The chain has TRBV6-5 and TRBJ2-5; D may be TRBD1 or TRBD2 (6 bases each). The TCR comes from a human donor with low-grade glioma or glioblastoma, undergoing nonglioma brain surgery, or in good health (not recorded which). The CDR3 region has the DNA TGTGCCAGCAGTTACTTTGGCCCCGGGGGCGGATTTGGAACCCAGTACTTC. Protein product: CASSYFGPGGGFGTQYF.